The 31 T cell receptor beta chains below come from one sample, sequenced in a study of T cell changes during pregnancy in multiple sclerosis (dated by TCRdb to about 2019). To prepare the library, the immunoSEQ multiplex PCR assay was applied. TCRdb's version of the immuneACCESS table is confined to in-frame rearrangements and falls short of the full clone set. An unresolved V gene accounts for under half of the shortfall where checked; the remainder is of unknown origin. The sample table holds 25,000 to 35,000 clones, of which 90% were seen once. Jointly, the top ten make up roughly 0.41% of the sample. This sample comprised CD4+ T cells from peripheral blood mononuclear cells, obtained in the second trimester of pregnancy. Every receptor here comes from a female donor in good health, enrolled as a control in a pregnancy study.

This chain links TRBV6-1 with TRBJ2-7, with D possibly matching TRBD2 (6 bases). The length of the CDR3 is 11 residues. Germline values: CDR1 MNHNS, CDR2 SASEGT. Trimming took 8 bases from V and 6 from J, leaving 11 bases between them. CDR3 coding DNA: TGTGCCAGCGGAGGGGTTTCCGAGCAGTACTTC. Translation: CASGGVSEQYF.

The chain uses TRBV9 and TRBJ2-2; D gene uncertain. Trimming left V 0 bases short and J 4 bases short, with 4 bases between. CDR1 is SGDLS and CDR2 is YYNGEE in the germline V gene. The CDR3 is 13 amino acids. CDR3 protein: CASSVDLTGELFF. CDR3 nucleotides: TGTGCCAGCAGCGTAGATCTCACCGGGGAGCTGTTTTTT.

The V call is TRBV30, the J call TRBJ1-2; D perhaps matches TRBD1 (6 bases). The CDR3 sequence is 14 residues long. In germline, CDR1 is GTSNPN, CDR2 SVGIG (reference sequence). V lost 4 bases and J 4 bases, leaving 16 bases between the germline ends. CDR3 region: CAWNPGKGGYGYTF. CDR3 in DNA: TGTGCCTGGAATCCCGGGAAAGGGGGCTATGGCTACACCTTC.

The CDR3 reads CASSVGWGRDYGYTF. The CDR3 region has the DNA TGTGCCAGCAGCGTAGGCTGGGGGCGAGACTATGGCTACACCTTC. The chain uses TRBV9 and TRBJ1-2; D might be TRBD1 (6 bases). Germline-derived CDR1 and CDR2 are SGDLS and YYNGEE. Trimming removed 0 bases from V and 3 bases from J, with 12 bases in between. CDR3 length equals 15 residues.

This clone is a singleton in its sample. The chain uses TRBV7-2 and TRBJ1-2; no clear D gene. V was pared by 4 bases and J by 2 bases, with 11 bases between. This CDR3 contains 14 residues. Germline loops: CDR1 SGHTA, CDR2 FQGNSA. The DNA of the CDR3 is TGTGCCAGCAGCTCCCCAGACATCAACTATGGCTACACCTTC. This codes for CASSSPDINYGYTF.

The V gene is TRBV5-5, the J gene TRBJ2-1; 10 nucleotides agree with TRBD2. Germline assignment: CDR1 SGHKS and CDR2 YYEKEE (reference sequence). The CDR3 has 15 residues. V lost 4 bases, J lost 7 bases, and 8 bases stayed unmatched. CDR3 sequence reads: CASSQTSGLGNEQFF. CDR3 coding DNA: TGTGCCAGCAGCCAGACTAGCGGGCTGGGGAATGAGCAGTTCTTC.

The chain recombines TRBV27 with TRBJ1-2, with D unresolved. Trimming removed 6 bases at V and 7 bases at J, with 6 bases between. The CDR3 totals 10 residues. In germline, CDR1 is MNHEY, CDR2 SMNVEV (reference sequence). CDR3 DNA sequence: TGTGCCAGCAGGGGGAGTGGCTACACCTTC. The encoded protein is CASRGSGYTF.

The CDR3 bases are TGTGCCAGCAGTATATTAGGGGCGGGGTCCGCCTACGAGCAGTACTTC. This codes for CASSILGAGSAYEQYF. The chain is built from TRBV7-2 and TRBJ2-7; D perhaps matches TRBD2 (6 bases). This CDR3 spans 16 amino acids. With 6 bases removed from V and 2 bases from J, the gap between germline ends came to 20 bases. CDR1 and CDR2 (germline): SGHTA, FQGNSA.

DNA of the CDR3: TGTGCCAGCAGTTACAACCCTAACCGGGGTGAGCAGTACTTC. Its protein product is CASSYNPNRGEQYF. This chain joins TRBV6-5 and TRBJ2-7; TRBD2 is a possible D gene (5 bases). Germline assignment: CDR1 MNHEY and CDR2 SVGAGI. The CDR3 extends over 14 amino acids. V was clipped by 2 bases and J by 7 bases, with 15 bases between them.

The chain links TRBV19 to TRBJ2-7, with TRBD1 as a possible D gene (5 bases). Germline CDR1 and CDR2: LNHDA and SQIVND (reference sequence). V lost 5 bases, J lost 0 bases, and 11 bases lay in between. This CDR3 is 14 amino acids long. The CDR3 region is CASSRRGGSYEQYF. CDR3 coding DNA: TGTGCCAGTAGTCGAAGGGGCGGCTCCTACGAGCAGTACTTC. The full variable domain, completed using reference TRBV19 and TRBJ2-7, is DGGITQSPKYLFRKEGQNVTLSCEQNLNHDAMYWYRQDPGQGLRLIYYSQIVNDFQKGDIAEGYSVSREKKESFPLTVTSAQKNPTAFYLCASSRRGGSYEQYFGPGTRLTVT.

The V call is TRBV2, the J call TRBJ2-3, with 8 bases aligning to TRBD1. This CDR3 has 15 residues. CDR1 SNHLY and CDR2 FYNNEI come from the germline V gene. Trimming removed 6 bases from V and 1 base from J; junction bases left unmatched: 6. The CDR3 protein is CASRTGGWGTDTQYF. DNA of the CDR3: TGTGCCAGCAGAACAGGGGGATGGGGCACAGATACGCAGTATTTT.

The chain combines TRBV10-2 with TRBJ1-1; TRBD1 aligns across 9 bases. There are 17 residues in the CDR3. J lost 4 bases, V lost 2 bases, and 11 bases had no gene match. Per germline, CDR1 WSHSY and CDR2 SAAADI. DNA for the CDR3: TGCGCCAGCAGTGAGGCCGGGACAGGGTTTAGCGGCACTGAAGCTTTCTTT. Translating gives CASSEAGTGFSGTEAFF.

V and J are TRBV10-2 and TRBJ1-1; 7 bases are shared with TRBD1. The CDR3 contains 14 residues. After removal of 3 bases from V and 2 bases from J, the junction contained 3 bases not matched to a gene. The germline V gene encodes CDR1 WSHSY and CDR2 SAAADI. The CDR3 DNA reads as TGCGCCAGCAGTGAATCAGGGGGAAACACTGAAGCTTTCTTT. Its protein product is CASSESGGNTEAFF.

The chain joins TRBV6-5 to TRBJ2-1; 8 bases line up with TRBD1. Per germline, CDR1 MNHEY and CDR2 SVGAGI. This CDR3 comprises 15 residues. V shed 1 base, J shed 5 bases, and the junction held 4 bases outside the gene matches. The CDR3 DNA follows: TGTGCCAGCAGTTACTTGGACAGGGCCAACAATGAGCAGTTCTTC. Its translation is CASSYLDRANNEQFF.

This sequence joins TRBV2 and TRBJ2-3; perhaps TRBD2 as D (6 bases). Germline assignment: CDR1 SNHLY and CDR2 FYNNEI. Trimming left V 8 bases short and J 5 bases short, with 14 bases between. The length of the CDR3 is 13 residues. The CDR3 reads CASRRRAGDTQYF. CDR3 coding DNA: TGTGCCAGCCGGAGGAGGGCGGGAGATACGCAGTATTTT.

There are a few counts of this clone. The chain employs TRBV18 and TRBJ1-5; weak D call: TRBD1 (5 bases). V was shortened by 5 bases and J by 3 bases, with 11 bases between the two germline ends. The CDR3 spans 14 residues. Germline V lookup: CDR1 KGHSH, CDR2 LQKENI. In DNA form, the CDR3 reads TGTGCCAGCTCAACCCGACAGCTCAATCAGCCCCAGCATTTT. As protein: CASSTRQLNQPQHF. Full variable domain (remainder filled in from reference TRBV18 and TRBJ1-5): NAGVMQNPRHLVRRRGQEARLRCSPMKGHSHVYWYRQLPEEGLKFMVYLQKENIIDESGMPKERFSAEFPKEGPSILRIQQVVRGDSAAYFCASSTRQLNQPQHFGDGTRLSIL.

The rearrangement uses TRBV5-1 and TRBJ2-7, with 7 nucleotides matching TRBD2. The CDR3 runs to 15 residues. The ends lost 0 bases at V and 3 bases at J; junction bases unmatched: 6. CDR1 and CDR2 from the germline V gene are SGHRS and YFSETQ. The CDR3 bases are TGCGCCAGCAGCTTGGGACTAGCTACGGTCTACGAGCAGTACTTC. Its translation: CASSLGLATVYEQYF.

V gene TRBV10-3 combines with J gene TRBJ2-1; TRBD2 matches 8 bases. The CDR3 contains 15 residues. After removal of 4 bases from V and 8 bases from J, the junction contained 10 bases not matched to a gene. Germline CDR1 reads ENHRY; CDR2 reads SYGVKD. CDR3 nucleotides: TGTGCCATCAGTGCTCGAGCGGGAGATTTCGATGAGCAGTTCTTC. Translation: CAISARAGDFDEQFF.

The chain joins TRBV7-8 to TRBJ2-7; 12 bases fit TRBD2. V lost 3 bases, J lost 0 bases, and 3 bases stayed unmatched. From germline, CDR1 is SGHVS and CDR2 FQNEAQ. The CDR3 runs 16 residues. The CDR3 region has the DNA TGTGCCAGCAGCTTGGAGACTAGCGGGGGCTCCTACGAGCAGTACTTC. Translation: CASSLETSGGSYEQYF.

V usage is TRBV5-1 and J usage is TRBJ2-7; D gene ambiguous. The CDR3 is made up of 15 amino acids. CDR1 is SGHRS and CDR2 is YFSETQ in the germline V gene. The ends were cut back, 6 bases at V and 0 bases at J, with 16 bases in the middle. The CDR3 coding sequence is TGCGCCAGCACCTCCGAGTGGGCCGGCTCCTACGAGCAGTACTTC. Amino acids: CASTSEWAGSYEQYF.

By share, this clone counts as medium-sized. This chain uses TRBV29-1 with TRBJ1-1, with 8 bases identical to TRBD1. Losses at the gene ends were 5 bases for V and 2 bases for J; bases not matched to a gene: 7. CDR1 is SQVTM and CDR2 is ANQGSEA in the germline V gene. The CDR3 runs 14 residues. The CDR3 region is CSVQFGQGNTEAFF. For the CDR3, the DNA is TGCAGCGTTCAATTTGGACAGGGAAACACTGAAGCTTTCTTT.

Written as DNA, the CDR3 is TGTGCCAGCAGCGCCCGACTAGCGGAAGGGGTAGAGCAGTTCTTC. It codes for CASSARLAEGVEQFF. The chain links TRBV11-2 to TRBJ2-1, with 9 bases aligning to TRBD2. This CDR3 has 15 residues. CDR1 SGHAT and CDR2 FQNNGV come from the germline V gene. With V trimmed by 5 bases and J by 10 bases, 12 bases remained unmatched.

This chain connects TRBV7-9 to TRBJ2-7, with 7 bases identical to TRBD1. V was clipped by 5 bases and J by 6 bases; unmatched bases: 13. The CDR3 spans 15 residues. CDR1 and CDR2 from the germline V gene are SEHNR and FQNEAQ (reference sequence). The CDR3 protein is CASSAFFDRVGEQYF. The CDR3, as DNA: TGTGCCAGCAGCGCCTTCTTCGACAGGGTTGGCGAGCAGTACTTC.

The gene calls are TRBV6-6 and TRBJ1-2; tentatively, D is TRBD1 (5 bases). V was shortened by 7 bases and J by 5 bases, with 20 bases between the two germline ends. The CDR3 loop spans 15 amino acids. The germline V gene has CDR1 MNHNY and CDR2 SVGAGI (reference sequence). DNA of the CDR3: TGTGCCAGCACCCCACAGGATATAGCCCAGTATGGCTACACCTTC. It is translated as CASTPQDIAQYGYTF.

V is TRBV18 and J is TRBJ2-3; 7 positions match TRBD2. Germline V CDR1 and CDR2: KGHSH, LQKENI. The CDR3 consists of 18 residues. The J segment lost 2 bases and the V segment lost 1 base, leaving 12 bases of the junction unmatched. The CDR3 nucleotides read TGTGCCAGCTCACCACTGGGGGTAGCGGGTTCCCCCACAGATACGCAGTATTTT. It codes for CASSPLGVAGSPTDTQYF. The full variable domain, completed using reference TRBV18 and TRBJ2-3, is NAGVMQNPRHLVRRRGQEARLRCSPMKGHSHVYWYRQLPEEGLKFMVYLQKENIIDESGMPKERFSAEFPKEGPSILRIQQVVRGDSAAYFCASSPLGVAGSPTDTQYFGPGTRLTVL.

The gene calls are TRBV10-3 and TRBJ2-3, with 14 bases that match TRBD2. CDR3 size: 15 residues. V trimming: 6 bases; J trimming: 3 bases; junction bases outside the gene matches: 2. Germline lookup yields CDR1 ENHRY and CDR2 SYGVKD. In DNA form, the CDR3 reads TGTGCCATCAGCGGGACTAGCGGGAGAACAGATACGCAGTATTTT. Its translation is CAISGTSGRTDTQYF.

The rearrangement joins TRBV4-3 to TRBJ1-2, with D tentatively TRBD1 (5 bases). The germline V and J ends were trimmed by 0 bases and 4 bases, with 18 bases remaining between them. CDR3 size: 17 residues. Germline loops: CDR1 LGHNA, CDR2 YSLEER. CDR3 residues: CASSQDTVGGIGYGYTF. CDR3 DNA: TGCGCCAGCAGCCAAGACACGGTCGGGGGGATAGGCTATGGCTACACCTTC.

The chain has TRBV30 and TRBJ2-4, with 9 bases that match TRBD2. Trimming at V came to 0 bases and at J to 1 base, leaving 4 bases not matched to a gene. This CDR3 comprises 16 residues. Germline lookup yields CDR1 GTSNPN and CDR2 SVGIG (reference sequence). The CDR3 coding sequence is TGTGCCTGGAGTGTACGTAGCGGGAGTGCCAAAAACATTCAGTACTTC. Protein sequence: CAWSVRSGSAKNIQYF.

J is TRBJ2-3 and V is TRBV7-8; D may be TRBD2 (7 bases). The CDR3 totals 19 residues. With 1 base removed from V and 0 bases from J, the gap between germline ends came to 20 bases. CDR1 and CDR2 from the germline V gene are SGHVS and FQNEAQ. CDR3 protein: CASSLVFAGATISTDTQYF. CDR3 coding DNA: TGTGCCAGCAGCTTAGTGTTCGCGGGGGCCACAATTAGCACAGATACGCAGTATTTT.

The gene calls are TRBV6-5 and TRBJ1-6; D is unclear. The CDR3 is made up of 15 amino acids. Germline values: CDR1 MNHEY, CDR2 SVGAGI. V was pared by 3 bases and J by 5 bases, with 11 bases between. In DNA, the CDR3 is TGTGCCAGCAGTTATTTCGGGTTCCATAATTCACCCCTCCACTTT. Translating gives CASSYFGFHNSPLHF.

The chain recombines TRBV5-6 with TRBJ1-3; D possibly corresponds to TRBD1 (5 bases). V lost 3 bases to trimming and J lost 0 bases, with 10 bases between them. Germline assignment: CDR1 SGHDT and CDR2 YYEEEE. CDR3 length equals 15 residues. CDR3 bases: TGTGCCAGCAGCTCACAGGCCAACTCTGGAAACACCATATATTTT. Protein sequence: CASSSQANSGNTIYF.